This T cell receptor (beta chain) originates from a study of T cells in localized non-small cell lung cancer. Study-wide findings and caveats: Median around 56 top-100 tumor clones were shared with paired adjacent lung. Measurement of T cell clonality placed uninvolved adjacent lung highest, above the level in tumor. Increased T cell density in blood showed an association with longer overall survival.

This clone was picked up one time. No antigen is known for it. The V end was cut by 0 bases, the J end by 6 bases, with 16 bases between. From germline, CDR1 is MGHRA and CDR2 YSYEKL. The CDR3 length is 16 residues. Sequenced by immunoSEQ multiplex PCR; TCRdb stores in-frame clones only, minus some. The table shows around 78,000 clones, with around 80% occurring only once. The source was peripheral blood, collected before any cancer treatment. The chain carries TRBV4-1 and TRBJ2-3; tentative D call: TRBD2 (6 bases). The clonotype originates from a female donor older than 55 with stage I lung adenocarcinoma. In DNA, the CDR3 is TGCGCCAGCAGCCAAGAAGGGACGGGCGGGGTGGATACGCAGTATTTT. Amino acid sequence: CASSQEGTGGVDTQYF.